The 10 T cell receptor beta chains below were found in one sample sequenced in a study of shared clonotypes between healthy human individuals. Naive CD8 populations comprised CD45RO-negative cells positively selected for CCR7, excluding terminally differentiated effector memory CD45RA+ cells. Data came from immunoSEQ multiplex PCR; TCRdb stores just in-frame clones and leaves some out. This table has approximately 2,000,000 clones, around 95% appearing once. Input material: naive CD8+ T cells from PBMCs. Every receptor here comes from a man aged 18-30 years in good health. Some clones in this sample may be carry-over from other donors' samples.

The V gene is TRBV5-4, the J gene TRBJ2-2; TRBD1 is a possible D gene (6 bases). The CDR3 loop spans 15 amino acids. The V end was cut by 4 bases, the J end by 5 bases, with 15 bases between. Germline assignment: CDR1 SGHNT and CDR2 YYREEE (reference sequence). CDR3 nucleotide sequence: TGTGCCAGCAGCCCCCTGGGGGCAGGTACCGGGGAGCTGTTTTTT. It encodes CASSPLGAGTGELFF. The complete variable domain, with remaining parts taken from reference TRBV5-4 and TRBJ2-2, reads ETGVTQSPTHLIKTRGQQVTLRCSSQSGHNTVSWYQQALGQGPQFIFQYYREEENGRGNFPPRFSGLQFPNYSSELNVNALELDDSALYLCASSPLGAGTGELFFGEGSRLTVL.

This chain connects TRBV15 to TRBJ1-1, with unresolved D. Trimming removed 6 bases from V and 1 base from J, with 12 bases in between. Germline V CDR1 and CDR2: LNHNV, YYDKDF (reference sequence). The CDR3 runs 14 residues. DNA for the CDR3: TGTGCCACCAGAGAAACTGGCCGGAACACTGAAGCTTTCTTT. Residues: CATRETGRNTEAFF. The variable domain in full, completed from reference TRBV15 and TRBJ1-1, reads DAMVIQNPRYQVTQFGKPVTLSCSQTLNHNVMYWYQQKSSQAPKLLFHYYDKDFNNEADTPDNFQSRRPNTSFCFLDIRSPGLGDTAMYLCATRETGRNTEAFFGQGTRLTVV.

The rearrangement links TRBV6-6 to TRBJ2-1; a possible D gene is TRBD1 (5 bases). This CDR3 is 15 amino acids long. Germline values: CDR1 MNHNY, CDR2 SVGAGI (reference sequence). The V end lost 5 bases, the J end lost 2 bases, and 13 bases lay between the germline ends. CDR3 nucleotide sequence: TGTGCCAGCAGTGACGACAGCCACCCCTACAATGAGCAGTTCTTC. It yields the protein CASSDDSHPYNEQFF.

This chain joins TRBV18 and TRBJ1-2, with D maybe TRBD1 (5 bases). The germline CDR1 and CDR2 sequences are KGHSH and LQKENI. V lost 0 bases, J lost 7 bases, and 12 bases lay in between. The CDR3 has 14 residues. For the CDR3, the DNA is TGTGCCAGCTCACCACCGGGGGATATGAGTGGCTACACCTTC. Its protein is CASSPPGDMSGYTF.

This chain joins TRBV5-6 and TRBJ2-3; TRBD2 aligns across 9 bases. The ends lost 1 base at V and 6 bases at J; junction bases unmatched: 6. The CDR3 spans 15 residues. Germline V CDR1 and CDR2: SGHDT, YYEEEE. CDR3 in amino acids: CASSLTPSGTDTQYF. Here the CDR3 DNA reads TGTGCCAGCAGCTTGACGCCTAGCGGGACGGATACGCAGTATTTT.

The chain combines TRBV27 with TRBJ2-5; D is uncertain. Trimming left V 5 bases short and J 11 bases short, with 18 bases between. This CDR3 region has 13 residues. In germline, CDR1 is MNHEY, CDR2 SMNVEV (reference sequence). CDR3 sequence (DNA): TGTGCCAGCAGTCCCCCGGGTCTACTTAAACAGTACTTC. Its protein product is CASSPPGLLKQYF.

In nucleotides, the CDR3 is TGTGCCAGCAGCTTGATGAGTACAGCCCAGCCCCAGCATTTT. Translating gives CASSLMSTAQPQHF. This chain joins TRBV5-5 and TRBJ1-5; D remains unclear. CDR3 length: 14 residues. V was cut by 1 base and J by 7 bases, with 12 bases left in between. Germline lookup yields CDR1 SGHKS and CDR2 YYEKEE (reference sequence). Full variable domain (outside the CDR3, taken from reference TRBV5-5 and TRBJ1-5): DAGVTQSPTHLIKTRGQQVTLRCSPISGHKSVSWYQQVLGQGPQFIFQYYEKEERGRGNFPDRFSARQFPNYSSELNVNALLLGDSALYLCASSLMSTAQPQHFGDGTRLSIL.

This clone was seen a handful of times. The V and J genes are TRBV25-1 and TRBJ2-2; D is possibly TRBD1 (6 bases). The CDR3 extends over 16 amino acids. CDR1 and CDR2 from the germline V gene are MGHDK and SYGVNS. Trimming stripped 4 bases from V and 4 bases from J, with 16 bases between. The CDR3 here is CASSGDGQGSTGELFF. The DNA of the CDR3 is TGTGCCAGCAGTGGAGACGGTCAGGGGAGCACCGGGGAGCTGTTTTTT.

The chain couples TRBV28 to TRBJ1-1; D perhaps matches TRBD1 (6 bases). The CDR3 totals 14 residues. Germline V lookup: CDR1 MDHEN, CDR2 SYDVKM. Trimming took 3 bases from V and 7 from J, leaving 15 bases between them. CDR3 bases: TGTGCCAGCAGTTTGGTGGGGGGCGGCGGTGAAGCTTTCTTT. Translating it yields CASSLVGGGGEAFF. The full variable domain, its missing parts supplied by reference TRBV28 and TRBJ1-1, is DVKVTQSSRYLVKRTGEKVFLECVQDMDHENMFWYRQDPGLGLRLIYFSYDVKMKEKGDIPEGYSVSREKKERFSLILESASTNQTSMYLCASSLVGGGGEAFFGQGTRLTVV.

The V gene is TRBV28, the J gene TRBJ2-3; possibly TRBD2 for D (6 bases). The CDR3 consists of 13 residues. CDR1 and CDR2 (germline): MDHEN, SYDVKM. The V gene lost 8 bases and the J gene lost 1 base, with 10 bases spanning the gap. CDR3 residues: CASGSGRTDTQYF. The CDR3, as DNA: TGTGCCAGCGGTAGCGGACGCACAGATACGCAGTATTTT.